The source of this TCR beta chain is a study of T cells after yellow fever vaccination. Study observations and caveats: Clonotypes found in both CD4 and CD8 compartments made up a small share. Subsequent booster samples again held most clones from primary vaccination (roughly 96% CD4, about 85% CD8). Abundant contaminating clonotypes from the bulk population could appear in FACS-sorted repertoires.

A universal primer site and UMIs were added as TCR cDNA was made by 5'RACE template switching. TCRdb processed the 5' RACE reads anew with MiXCR; each CDR3 protein has one entry. The data contain just over 300,000 distinct CDR3 sequences, more than 3% of them singletons. The CDR3 has 18 residues. With 0 bases clipped from V and 7 bases from J, the junction kept 10 bases outside the gene matches. Germline V gene lookup returns CDR1 SGDLS and CDR2 YYNGEE. This clonotype was counted between two and nine times. Its specificity is not known. This specimen consisted of PBMCs, obtained on the day of the yellow fever booster vaccination. This clonotype was sampled from a man between 18 and 29 years old who received the YFV17D yellow fever vaccine. The chain recombines TRBV9 with TRBJ2-1; 13 nucleotides agree with TRBD2. CDR3 residues: CASSVEGTSGARGNEQFF. In DNA form, the CDR3 reads TGTGCCAGCAGCGTAGAAGGGACTAGCGGGGCTAGAGGGAATGAGCAGTTCTTC.